This entry concerns a single T cell receptor (beta chain). These data belong to a study of cytomegalovirus exposure and HLA in healthy donors. Study details: Findings of an earlier analysis included some 120 million unique TCR beta sequences from roughly 180 million T cells.

Amplification used 60 Vbeta primers and 13 Jbeta primers. Clones were sequenced by immunoSEQ multiplex PCR, and TCRdb holds only the in-frame ones, with some missing. The sample yields 100,000 to 150,000 clones, over 70% seen once. V gave up 0 bases and J gave up 7 bases, with 6 bases separating them. Germline loops: CDR1 SGHVS, CDR2 FNYEAQ. The CDR3 contains 13 residues. The rearrangement uses TRBV7-6 and TRBJ2-2, with D unresolved. The sequenced sample was PBMCs. The source is a woman aged 55-70 years in good health and CMV-seropositive. The DNA for the CDR3 is TGTGCCAGCAGCTTAGCGCTCGGCGGGGAGCTGTTTTTT. Amino acids: CASSLALGGELFF.